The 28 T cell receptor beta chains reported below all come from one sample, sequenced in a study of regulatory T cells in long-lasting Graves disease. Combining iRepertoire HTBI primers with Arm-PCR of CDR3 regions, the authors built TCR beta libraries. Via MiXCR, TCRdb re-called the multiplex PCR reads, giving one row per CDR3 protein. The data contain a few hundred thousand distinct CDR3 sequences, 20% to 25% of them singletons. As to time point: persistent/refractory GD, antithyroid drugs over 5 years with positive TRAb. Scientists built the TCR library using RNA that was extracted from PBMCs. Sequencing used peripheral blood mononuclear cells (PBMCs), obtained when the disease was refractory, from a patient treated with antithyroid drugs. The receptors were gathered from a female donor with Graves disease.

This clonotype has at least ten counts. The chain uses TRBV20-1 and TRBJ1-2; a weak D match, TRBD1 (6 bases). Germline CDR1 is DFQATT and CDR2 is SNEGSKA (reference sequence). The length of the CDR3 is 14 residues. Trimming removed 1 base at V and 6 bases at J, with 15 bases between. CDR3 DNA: TGCAGTGCTAGAGCCTTAGGGGGAGCTGATGGCTACACCTTC. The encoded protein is CSARALGGADGYTF.

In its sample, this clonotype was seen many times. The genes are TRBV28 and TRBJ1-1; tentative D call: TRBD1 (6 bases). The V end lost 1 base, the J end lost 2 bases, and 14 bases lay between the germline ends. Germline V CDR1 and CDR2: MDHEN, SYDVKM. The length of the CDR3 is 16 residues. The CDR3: CASSLFGGRFNTEAFF. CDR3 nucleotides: TGTGCCAGCAGTTTATTTGGGGGGCGCTTTAACACTGAAGCTTTCTTT.

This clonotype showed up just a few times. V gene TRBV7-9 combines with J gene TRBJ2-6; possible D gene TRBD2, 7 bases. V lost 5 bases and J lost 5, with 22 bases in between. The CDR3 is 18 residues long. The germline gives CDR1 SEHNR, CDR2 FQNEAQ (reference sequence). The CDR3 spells CASSTGGPESLRANVLTF. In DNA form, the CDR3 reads TGTGCCAGCAGCACCGGGGGGCCCGAATCTCTAAGGGCCAACGTCCTGACTTTC. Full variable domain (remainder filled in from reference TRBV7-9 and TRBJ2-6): DTGVSQNPRHKITKRGQNVTFRCDPISEHNRLYWYRQTLGQGPEFLTYFQNEAQLEKSRLLSDRFSAERPKGSFSTLEIQRTEQGDSAMYLCASSTGGPESLRANVLTFGAGSRLTVL.

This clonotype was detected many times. CDR3 in amino acids: CASSQGTTYTGELFF. Here the CDR3 DNA reads TGTGCCAGCAGCCAAGGGACTACCTACACCGGGGAGCTGTTTTTT. J is TRBJ2-2 and V is TRBV7-9, with 7 positions matching TRBD2. CDR3 length equals 15 residues. V shed 5 bases, J shed 3 bases, and the junction held 6 bases outside the gene matches. The germline CDR1 and CDR2 sequences are SEHNR and FQNEAQ (reference sequence).

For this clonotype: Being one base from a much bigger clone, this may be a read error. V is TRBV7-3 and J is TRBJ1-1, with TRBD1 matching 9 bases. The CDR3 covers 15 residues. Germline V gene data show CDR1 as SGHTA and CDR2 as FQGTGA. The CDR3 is CAGSMTGGMNTEAFF. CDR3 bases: TGTGCCGGCAGCATGACAGGGGGAATGAACACTGAAGCTTTCTTT.

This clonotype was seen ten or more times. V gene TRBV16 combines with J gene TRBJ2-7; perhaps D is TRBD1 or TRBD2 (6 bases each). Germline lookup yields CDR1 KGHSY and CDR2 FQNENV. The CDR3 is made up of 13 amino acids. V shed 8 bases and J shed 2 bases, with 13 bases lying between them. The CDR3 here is CASGPGGPYEQYF. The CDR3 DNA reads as TGTGCCAGCGGGCCCGGGGGCCCCTACGAGCAGTACTTC. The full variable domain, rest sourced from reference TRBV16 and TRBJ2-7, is GEEVAQTPKHLVRGEGQKAKLYCAPIKGHSYVFWYQQVLKNEFKFLISFQNENVFDETGMPKERFSAKCLPNSPCSLEIQATKLEDSAVYFCASGPGGPYEQYFGPGTRLTVT.

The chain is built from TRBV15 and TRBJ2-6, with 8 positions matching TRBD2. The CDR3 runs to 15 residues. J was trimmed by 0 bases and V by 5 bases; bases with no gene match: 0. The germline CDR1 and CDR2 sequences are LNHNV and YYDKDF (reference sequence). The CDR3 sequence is CATSRGGSGANVLTF. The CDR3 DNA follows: TGTGCCACCAGCCGGGGGGGCTCTGGGGCCAACGTCCTGACTTTC.

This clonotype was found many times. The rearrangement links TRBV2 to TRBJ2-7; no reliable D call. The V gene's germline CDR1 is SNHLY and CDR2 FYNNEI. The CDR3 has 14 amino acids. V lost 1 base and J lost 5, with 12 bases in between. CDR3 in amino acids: CASSEDSPDDEQYF. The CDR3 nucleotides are TGTGCCAGCAGTGAAGATAGTCCTGACGACGAGCAGTACTTC.

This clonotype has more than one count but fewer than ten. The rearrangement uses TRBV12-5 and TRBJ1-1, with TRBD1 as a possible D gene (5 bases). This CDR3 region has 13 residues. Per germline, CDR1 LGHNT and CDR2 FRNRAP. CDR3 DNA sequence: TGTGCCTTGGGAGGGGAGGAAAACACTGAAGCTTTCTTT. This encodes CALGGEENTEAFF.

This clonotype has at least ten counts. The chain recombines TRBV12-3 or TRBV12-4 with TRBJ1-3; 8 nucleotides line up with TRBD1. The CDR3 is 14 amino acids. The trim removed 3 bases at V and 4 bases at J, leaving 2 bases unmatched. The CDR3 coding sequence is TGTGCCAGCAGTTTGACAGGGGTCGGAAACACCATATATTTT. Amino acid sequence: CASSLTGVGNTIYF.

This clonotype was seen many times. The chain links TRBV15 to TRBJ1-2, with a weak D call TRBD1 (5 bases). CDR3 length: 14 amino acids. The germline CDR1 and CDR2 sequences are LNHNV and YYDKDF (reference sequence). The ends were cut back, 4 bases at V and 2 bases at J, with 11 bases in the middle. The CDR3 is CATSTMGGNYGYTF. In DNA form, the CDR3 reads TGTGCCACCAGCACGATGGGGGGAAACTATGGCTACACCTTC.

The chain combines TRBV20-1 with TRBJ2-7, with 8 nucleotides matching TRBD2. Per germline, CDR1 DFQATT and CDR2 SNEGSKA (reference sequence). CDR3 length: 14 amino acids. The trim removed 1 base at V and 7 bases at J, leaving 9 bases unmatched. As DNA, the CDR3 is TGCAGTGCTAGAGCGGGAGGGCCCGGTTGGGAGCAGTACTTC. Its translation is CSARAGGPGWEQYF.

The CDR3 loop is CASSRGLAAYNEQFF. For the CDR3, the DNA is TGTGCCAGCAGCCGGGGACTAGCGGCCTACAATGAGCAGTTCTTC. The V gene is TRBV28, the J gene TRBJ2-1, with 11 bases that match TRBD2. J was trimmed by 2 bases and V by 6 bases; bases with no gene match: 3. Germline V CDR1 and CDR2: MDHEN, SYDVKM. The CDR3 runs to 15 residues.

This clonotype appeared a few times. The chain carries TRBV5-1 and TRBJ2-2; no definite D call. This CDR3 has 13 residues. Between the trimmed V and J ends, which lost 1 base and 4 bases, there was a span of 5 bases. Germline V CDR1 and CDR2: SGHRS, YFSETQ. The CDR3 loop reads CASSLRLTGELFF. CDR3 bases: TGCGCCAGCAGCTTGCGGCTCACCGGGGAGCTGTTTTTT.

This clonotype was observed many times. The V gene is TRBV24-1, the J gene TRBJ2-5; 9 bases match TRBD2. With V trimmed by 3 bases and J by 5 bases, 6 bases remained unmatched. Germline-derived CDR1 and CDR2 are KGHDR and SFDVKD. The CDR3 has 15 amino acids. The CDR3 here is CATSDGSSGKETQYF. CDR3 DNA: TGTGCCACCAGTGATGGGTCTAGCGGGAAGGAGACCCAGTACTTC.

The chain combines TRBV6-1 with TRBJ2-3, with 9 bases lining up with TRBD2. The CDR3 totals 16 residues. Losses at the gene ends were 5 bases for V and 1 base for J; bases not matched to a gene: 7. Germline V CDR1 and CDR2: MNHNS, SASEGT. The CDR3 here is CASSTQAGGGTDTQYF. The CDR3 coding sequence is TGTGCCAGCAGTACCCAAGCGGGAGGAGGCACAGATACGCAGTATTTT.

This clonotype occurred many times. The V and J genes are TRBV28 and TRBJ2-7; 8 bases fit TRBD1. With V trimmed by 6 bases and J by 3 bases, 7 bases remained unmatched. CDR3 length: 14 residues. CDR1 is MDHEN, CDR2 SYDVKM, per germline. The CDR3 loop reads CASRSFGQGYEQYF. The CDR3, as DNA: TGTGCCAGCAGATCTTTCGGACAGGGCTACGAGCAGTACTTC.

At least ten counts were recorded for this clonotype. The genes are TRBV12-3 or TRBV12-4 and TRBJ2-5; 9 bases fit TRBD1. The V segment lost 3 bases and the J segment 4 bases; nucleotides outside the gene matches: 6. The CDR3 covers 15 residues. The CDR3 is CASSFKQGARETQYF. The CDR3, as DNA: TGTGCCAGCAGTTTTAAACAGGGGGCCAGAGAGACCCAGTACTTC.

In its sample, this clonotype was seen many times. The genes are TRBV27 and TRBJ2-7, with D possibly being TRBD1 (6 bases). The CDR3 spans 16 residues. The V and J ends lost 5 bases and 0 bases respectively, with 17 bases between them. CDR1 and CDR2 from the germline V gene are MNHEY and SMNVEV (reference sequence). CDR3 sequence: CASSPTGNLNSYEQYF. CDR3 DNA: TGTGCCAGCAGTCCGACAGGCAATTTGAACTCCTACGAGCAGTACTTC.

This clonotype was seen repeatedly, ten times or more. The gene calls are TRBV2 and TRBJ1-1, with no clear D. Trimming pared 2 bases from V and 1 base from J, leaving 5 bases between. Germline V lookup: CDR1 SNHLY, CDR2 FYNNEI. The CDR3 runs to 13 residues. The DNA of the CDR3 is TGTGCCAGCAGTGAATGGAGGAACACTGAAGCTTTCTTT. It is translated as CASSEWRNTEAFF.

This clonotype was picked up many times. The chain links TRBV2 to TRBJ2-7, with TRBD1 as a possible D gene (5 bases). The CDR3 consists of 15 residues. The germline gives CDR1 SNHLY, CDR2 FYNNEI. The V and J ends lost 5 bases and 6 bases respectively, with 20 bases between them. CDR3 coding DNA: TGTGCCAGCAGTCCACCCGAGCAGGGATTGGGCGAGCAGTACTTC. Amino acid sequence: CASSPPEQGLGEQYF. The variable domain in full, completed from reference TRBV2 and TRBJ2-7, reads EPEVTQTPSHQVTQMGQEVILRCVPISNHLYFYWYRQILGQKVEFLVSFYNNEISEKSEIFDDQFSVERPDGSNFTLKIRSTKLEDSAMYFCASSPPEQGLGEQYFGPGTRLTVT.

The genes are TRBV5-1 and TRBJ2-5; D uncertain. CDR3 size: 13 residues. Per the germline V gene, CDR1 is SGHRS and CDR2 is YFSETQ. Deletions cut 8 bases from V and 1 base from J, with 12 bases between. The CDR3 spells CASTKGRQETQYF. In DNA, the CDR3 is TGCGCCAGTACAAAAGGGCGCCAAGAGACCCAGTACTTC. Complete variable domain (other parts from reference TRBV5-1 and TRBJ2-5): KAGVTQTPRYLIKTRGQQVTLSCSPISGHRSVSWYQQTPGQGLQFLFEYFSETQRNKGNFPGRFSGRQFSNSRSEMNVSTLELGDSALYLCASTKGRQETQYFGPGTRLLVL.

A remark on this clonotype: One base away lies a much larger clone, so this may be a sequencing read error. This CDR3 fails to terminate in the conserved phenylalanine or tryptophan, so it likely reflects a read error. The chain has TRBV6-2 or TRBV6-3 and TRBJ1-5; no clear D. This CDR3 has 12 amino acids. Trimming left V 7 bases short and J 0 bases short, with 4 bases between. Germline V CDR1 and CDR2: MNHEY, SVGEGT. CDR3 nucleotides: TGTGCCAGCAACGATAGCAATCAGCCCCAGCATTCT. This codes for CASNDSNQPQHS.

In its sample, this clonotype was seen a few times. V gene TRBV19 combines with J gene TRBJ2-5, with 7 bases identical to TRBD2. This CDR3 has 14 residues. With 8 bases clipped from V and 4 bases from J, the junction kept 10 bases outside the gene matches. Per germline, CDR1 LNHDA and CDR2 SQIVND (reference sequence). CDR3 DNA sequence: TGTGCCAGTGCCCTCTCGACTAGCACAGAGACCCAGTACTTC. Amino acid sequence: CASALSTSTETQYF.

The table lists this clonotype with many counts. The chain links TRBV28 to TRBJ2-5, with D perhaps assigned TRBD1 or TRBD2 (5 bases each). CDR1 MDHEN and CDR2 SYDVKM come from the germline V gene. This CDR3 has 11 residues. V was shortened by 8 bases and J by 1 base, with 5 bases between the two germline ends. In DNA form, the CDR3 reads TGTGCCAGCGGGGGCCAAGAGACCCAGTACTTC. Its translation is CASGGQETQYF.

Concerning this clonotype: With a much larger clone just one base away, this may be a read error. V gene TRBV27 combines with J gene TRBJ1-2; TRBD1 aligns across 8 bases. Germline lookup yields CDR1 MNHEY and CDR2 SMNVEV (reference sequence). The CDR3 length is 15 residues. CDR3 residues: CAGSHHRQGNPGYTF. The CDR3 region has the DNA TGTGCCGGCAGCCATCACCGACAGGGGAACCCTGGCTACACCTTC.

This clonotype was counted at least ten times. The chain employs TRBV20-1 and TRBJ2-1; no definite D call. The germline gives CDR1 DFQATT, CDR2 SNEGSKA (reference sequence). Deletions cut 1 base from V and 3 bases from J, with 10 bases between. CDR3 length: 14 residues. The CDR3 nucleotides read TGCAGTGCTAGAGGTCAGGTAGACTACAATGAGCAGTTCTTC. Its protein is CSARGQVDYNEQFF.

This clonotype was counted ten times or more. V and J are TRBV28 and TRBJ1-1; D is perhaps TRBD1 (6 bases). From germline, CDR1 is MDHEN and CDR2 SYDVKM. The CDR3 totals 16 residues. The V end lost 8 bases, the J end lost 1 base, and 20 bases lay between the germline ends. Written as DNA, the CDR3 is TGTGCCAGCTGTGGAGGGGGGACCCGAGGGAACACTGAAGCTTTCTTT. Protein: CASCGGGTRGNTEAFF.